A selection of T cell receptor beta chains follows, all from one sample in a study of CD8 T cells in Susac syndrome. TCRdb redid the calling of the immunoSEQ multiplex PCR reads with MiXCR, one entry per CDR3 protein. Here the sample spans some 160,000 distinct CDR3 sequences, around 95% being singletons. Sequenced sample: CD4+ T cells from PBMCs. These receptors came from a human donor with Susac syndrome. Both conserved end residues are part of each CDR3. The order of the fields is V gene, J gene, D gene, clone size, CDR3 length, CDR3 protein, CDR3 DNA. D genes are given only for firm matches. The size field is filled for only some rows; it gives once, few, many or a size class.

TRBV5-1	TRBJ2-2	.	.	12	CASKEPTGELFF	TGCGCCAGCAAGGAGCCAACCGGGGAGCTGTTTTTT
TRBV29-1	TRBJ2-5	TRBD1	.	14	CSVPDRTVRQTQYF	TGCAGCGTCCCGGACAGGACAGTTAGACAGACCCAGTACTTC
TRBV5-1	TRBJ1-1	.	.	13	CASSHTSNTEAFF	TGCGCCAGCAGCCACACATCAAACACTGAAGCTTTCTTT
TRBV9	TRBJ1-3	TRBD1	.	15	CASSVGQGLLNTIYF	TGTGCCAGCAGCGTCGGACAGGGACTTTTAAACACCATATATTTT
TRBV19	TRBJ2-3	.	.	15	CASSGRARGTDTQYF	TGTGCCAGTAGTGGCCGGGCTAGGGGCACAGATACGCAGTATTTT
TRBV29-1	TRBJ1-3	.	.	12	CSVATSGNTIYF	TGCAGCGTTGCGACCTCTGGAAACACCATATATTTT
TRBV3-1	TRBJ2-1	.	.	15	CASSYHRASYNEQFF	TGTGCCAGCAGCTACCACAGGGCATCCTACAATGAGCAGTTCTTC
TRBV28	TRBJ2-7	.	.	14	CASSLQGGKYEQYF	TGTGCCAGCAGTTTGCAGGGGGGCAAGTACGAGCAGTACTTC
TRBV24-1	TRBJ2-7	TRBD1	once	15	CATSDPRTGSYEQYF	TGTGCCACCAGTGACCCTAGGACAGGCTCCTACGAGCAGTACTTC
TRBV7-3	TRBJ2-3	TRBD1	.	14	CASSLTGQGNTQYF	TGTGCCAGCAGCCTGACGGGACAGGGGAATACGCAGTATTTT
TRBV3-1	TRBJ2-3	.	.	13	CASSQDYTDTQYF	TGTGCCAGCAGCCAAGATTACACAGATACGCAGTATTTT
TRBV28	TRBJ1-1	.	.	13	CASLPRTRHAAFF	TGTGCCAGTCTCCCTCGGACCCGACACGCGGCTTTCTTT
TRBV5-6	TRBJ1-5	.	.	15	CASSPGQFSNQPQHF	TGTGCCAGCAGCCCAGGACAATTTAGCAATCAGCCCCAGCATTTT
TRBV28	TRBJ1-2	.	.	12	CASSRGQPFWTF	TGTGCCAGCAGTCGCGGACAGCCTTTTTGGACCTTC
TRBV12-3/TRBV12-4	TRBJ1-5	TRBD1	.	15	CASRRGQEGNQPQHF	TGTGCCAGCAGAAGGGGACAGGAGGGCAATCAGCCCCAGCATTTT
TRBV28	TRBJ2-4	TRBD2	.	15	CASSPGTSGRGVQYF	TGTGCCAGCAGCCCCGGGACTAGCGGGAGGGGGGTTCAGTACTTC
TRBV3-1	TRBJ1-2	.	.	13	CASSPTDNYGYTF	TGTGCCAGCAGCCCAACAGACAACTATGGCTACACCTTC
TRBV7-2	TRBJ2-1	.	.	14	CASSIAQSGDEQFF	TGTGCCAGCAGCATCGCCCAAAGTGGCGATGAGCAGTTCTTC
TRBV5-4	TRBJ1-2	.	.	13	CASSSGRGVGYTF	TGTGCCAGCAGCTCGGGTCGGGGTGTAGGCTACACCTTC
TRBV28	TRBJ2-5	TRBD1	.	15	CASSHSNRGRETQYF	TGTGCCAGCAGTCACTCAAACAGGGGTCGGGAGACCCAGTACTTC
TRBV12-3/TRBV12-4	TRBJ2-3	.	.	12	CASKGVTDTQYF	TGTGCCAGCAAGGGGGTTACAGATACGCAGTATTTT
TRBV28	TRBJ2-1	.	.	14	CASSFPRDSASQFF	TGTGCCAGCAGTTTCCCCCGAGATAGCGCATCCCAGTTCTTC
TRBV7-3	TRBJ2-2	.	.	14	CASSLTGLNGELFF	TGTGCCAGCAGCTTAACAGGGCTTAACGGGGAGCTGTTTTTT
TRBV3-1	TRBJ2-2	.	.	14	CASSQRALTGELFF	TGTGCCAGCAGCCAACGGGCCCTCACCGGGGAGCTGTTTTTT
TRBV2	TRBJ1-5	TRBD1	.	15	CASSSGTGGGQPQHF	TGTGCCAGCAGTTCCGGGACAGGGGGTGGACAGCCCCAGCATTTT
TRBV6-5	TRBJ2-5	.	.	12	CASSSPRETQYF	TGTGCCAGCAGTTCCCCAAGGGAGACCCAGTACTTC
TRBV20-1	TRBJ1-2	.	.	13	CSAVSGSNYGYTF	TGCAGTGCGGTCTCAGGGTCTAACTATGGCTACACCTTC
TRBV20-1	TRBJ1-2	.	.	12	CSASTTNYGYTF	TGCAGTGCTTCGACAACCAACTATGGCTACACCTTC
TRBV20-1	TRBJ1-1	TRBD1	.	11	CSATGTTEAFF	TGCAGTGCGACAGGGACCACTGAAGCTTTCTTT
TRBV7-9	TRBJ2-4	TRBD1	.	14	CASSPWTGVNIQYF	TGTGCCAGCAGCCCCTGGACAGGGGTAAACATTCAGTACTTC
TRBV4-1	TRBJ1-5	.	.	15	CASSQETGAGEPQHF	TGCGCCAGCAGCCAAGAAACGGGGGCCGGGGAGCCCCAGCATTTT
TRBV18	TRBJ2-2	.	once	13	CASSPLSPGELFF	TGTGCCAGCTCACCACTGAGCCCGGGGGAGCTGTTTTTT
TRBV5-6	TRBJ2-7	.	.	11	CASSLYYEQYF	TGTGCCAGCAGCTTGTACTACGAGCAGTACTTC
TRBV5-1	TRBJ2-3	.	.	13	CASTTGARDTQYF	TGCGCCAGCACGACGGGAGCTAGAGATACGCAGTATTTT
TRBV5-1	TRBJ1-4	.	.	14	CASSWDGRNEKLFF	TGCGCCAGCAGCTGGGACGGCCGTAATGAAAAACTGTTTTTT
TRBV20-1	TRBJ1-4	.	.	13	CSARAIQTEKLFF	TGCAGTGCTAGAGCCATTCAAACCGAAAAACTGTTTTTT
TRBV7-9	TRBJ1-6	.	.	15	CASSSGIVGNSPLHF	TGTGCCAGCAGCTCGGGAATCGTAGGGAATTCACCCCTCCACTTT
TRBV29-1	TRBJ2-3	.	.	11	CSVAPADTQYF	TGCAGCGTCGCCCCAGCAGATACGCAGTATTTT
TRBV5-4	TRBJ2-5	.	.	14	CASSSAGYQETQYF	TGTGCCAGCAGCTCGGCTGGGTACCAAGAGACCCAGTACTTC
TRBV9	TRBJ2-7	TRBD2	.	16	CASSALSGSSSYEQYF	TGTGCCAGCAGCGCCTTGAGCGGGAGTAGCTCCTACGAGCAGTACTTC
TRBV14	TRBJ2-5	.	few	12	CASSRYQETQYF	TGTGCCAGCAGCCGATACCAAGAGACCCAGTACTTC
TRBV6-6	TRBJ1-5	.	.	15	CASSNPPGADQPQHF	TGTGCCAGCAGTAACCCTCCAGGGGCGGATCAGCCCCAGCATTTT
TRBV7-9	TRBJ2-7	.	.	14	CASSQLGESGEQYF	TGTGCCAGCAGCCAGTTAGGGGAATCGGGCGAGCAGTACTTC
TRBV27	TRBJ2-2	.	.	14	CASKVRENTGELFF	TGTGCCAGCAAGGTTAGGGAGAACACCGGGGAGCTGTTTTTT
TRBV29-1	TRBJ2-3	.	.	11	CSVEDSYTQYF	TGCAGCGTTGAAGATTCGTATACGCAGTATTTT
TRBV18	TRBJ2-2	.	.	16	CASSPPRPPNTGELFF	TGTGCCAGCTCACCACCGCGACCACCAAACACCGGGGAGCTGTTTTTT
TRBV27	TRBJ1-5	.	.	15	CASSPRPSSNQPQHF	TGTGCCAGCAGTCCCAGACCGAGTAGCAATCAGCCCCAGCATTTT
TRBV28	TRBJ1-2	TRBD1	.	14	CASLPQTGSYGYTF	TGTGCCAGCCTACCTCAGACAGGGAGCTATGGCTACACCTTC